Here is one T cell receptor beta chain with its context. Its target is not known. These data belong to a study of blood T cells in healthy people across ages. Findings of the study overall: Percentage of naive T cells showed a strong correlation with TCR beta diversity. Total diversity from one million sequenced T cells was likely underestimated. Comparison with aged donors showed that long-lived donors had more naive CD4+ cells and higher diversity.

The CDR3 runs 14 residues. V shed 6 bases and J 2 bases; nucleotides not matched to a gene: 10. Germline loops: CDR1 SQVTM, CDR2 ANQGSEA. Sample-barcoded 5' priming and a J-beta primer mix drove a second PCR of roughly 7 to 11 cycles. TCRdb used MiXCR to reprocess the 5' RACE reads, holding one entry per CDR3 protein. The sample has about 1.5 million distinct CDR3 sequences; roughly 43% are singletons. The source of this sequence is a woman aged 18-29 years in good health. The source material was blood. This rearrangement joins TRBV29-1 to TRBJ2-7; 7 nucleotides match TRBD1. CDR3 region: CSVSPGQNTYEQYF. CDR3 nucleotides: TGCAGCGTCTCCCCGGGACAGAACACCTACGAGCAGTACTTC.